The 30 T cell receptor beta chains below come from one sample, sequenced in a study of blood T cell repertoires in COVID-19. Libraries were prepared by immunoSEQ multiplex PCR; TCRdb keeps only in-frame clonotypes and omits some of them. Among about 140,000 clones listed, around nine tenths were seen once. The sample comprised peripheral blood. Receptors originate from an older woman with acute or convalescent COVID-19.

V and J are TRBV6-6 and TRBJ1-5, with D unresolved. CDR3 size: 14 residues. Germline assignment: CDR1 MNHNY and CDR2 SVGAGI (reference sequence). The germline V and J ends were trimmed by 5 bases and 3 bases, with 11 bases remaining between them. The CDR3 coding sequence is TGTGCCAGCAGTCATGGACGGGACAATCAGCCCCAGCATTTT. Translating gives CASSHGRDNQPQHF.

The chain joins TRBV4-3 to TRBJ2-2; D might be TRBD1 (6 bases). The CDR3 loop spans 17 amino acids. The V end was cut by 1 base, the J end by 4 bases, with 16 bases between. From germline, CDR1 is LGHNA and CDR2 YSLEER. This CDR3 is CASSQGQRTDSTGELFF. CDR3 DNA: TGCGCCAGCAGCCAAGGCCAAAGGACAGACTCCACCGGGGAGCTGTTTTTT.

The chain combines TRBV18 with TRBJ1-3, with D perhaps matching TRBD1 (5 bases). Deletions cut 4 bases from V and 0 bases from J, with 10 bases between. CDR3 size: 15 residues. Germline V gives CDR1 KGHSH, CDR2 LQKENI. CDR3 region: CASSLDSLSGNTIYF. CDR3 DNA sequence: TGTGCCAGCTCACTTGACAGTCTCTCTGGAAACACCATATATTTT.

Turning to this clone: Distinct nucleotide sequences in the sample also encode this CDR3. The chain combines TRBV18 with TRBJ2-7, with TRBD1 matching over 7 bases. The V gene end was trimmed by 6 bases and the J gene end by 3 bases; junction bases not matched to a gene: 8. The CDR3 is made up of 14 amino acids. The V gene's germline CDR1 is KGHSH and CDR2 LQKENI. CDR3 in amino acids: CASSPSGQNYEQYF. DNA of the CDR3: TGTGCCAGCTCCCCTTCGGGACAGAACTACGAGCAGTACTTC.

V is TRBV5-6 and J is TRBJ1-5; 9 bases fit TRBD1. CDR3 size: 19 residues. The junction had 17 bases not matched to a gene; V was cut back by 5 bases and J by 2 bases. The germline V gene has CDR1 SGHDT and CDR2 YYEEEE. CDR3 bases: TGTGCCAGCAGTCGACAGGGACAGGGATGGGCTTGGGGCAATCAGCCCCAGCATTTT. Protein sequence: CASSRQGQGWAWGNQPQHF.

This chain uses TRBV27 with TRBJ1-1; 8 bases agree with TRBD1. V shed 3 bases and J 0 bases; nucleotides not matched to a gene: 18. CDR3 length: 20 residues. Germline V gene data show CDR1 as MNHEY and CDR2 as SMNVEV (reference sequence). CDR3 in DNA: TGTGCCAGCAGTTTTGAGGGCAGGGGGCCCCTGTCTTCCATGAACACTGAAGCTTTCTTT. It specifies CASSFEGRGPLSSMNTEAFF.

The chain employs TRBV3-1 (or the pseudogene TRBV3-2) and TRBJ1-5; D call uncertain. The CDR3 has 15 residues. Germline loops: CDR1 LGHDT, CDR2 YNNKEL (reference sequence). Trimming took off 4 bases at V and 1 base at J, with 11 bases between the two ends. CDR3 nucleotides: TGTGCCAGCAGCCCGGCCGGGAGGAGCAATCAGCCCCAGCATTTT. It specifies CASSPAGRSNQPQHF.

The chain joins TRBV4-1 to TRBJ1-4; D possibly corresponds to TRBD1 (6 bases). Germline CDR1 reads MGHRA; CDR2 reads YSYEKL. The V and J ends lost 3 bases and 8 bases respectively, with 16 bases between them. The CDR3 spans 15 residues. CDR3 residues: CASSQKGQWEEKLFF. The CDR3 coding sequence is TGCGCCAGCAGCCAGAAGGGACAATGGGAGGAAAAACTGTTTTTT.

This sequence joins TRBV7-8 and TRBJ1-6, with 7 positions matching TRBD1. V lost 0 bases to trimming and J lost 10 bases; unmatched junction nucleotides: 6. CDR3 length: 15 amino acids. CDR1 SGHVS and CDR2 FQNEAQ come from the germline V gene. The CDR3 nucleotides are TGTGCCAGCAGCTTAGCCAGCAGGGGGAGATCACCCCTCCACTTT. It yields the protein CASSLASRGRSPLHF.

This sequence joins TRBV7-9 and TRBJ1-5; TRBD1 matches at 7 bases. V gave up 5 bases and J gave up 7 bases; unmatched junction bases: 8. Germline CDR1 is SEHNR and CDR2 is FQNEAQ (reference sequence). CDR3 length equals 14 residues. The CDR3 coding sequence is TGTGCCAGCAGCACACAGGGGTCTGGACAGCCCCAGCATTTT. Its translation: CASSTQGSGQPQHF.

The V and J genes are TRBV7-3 and TRBJ2-3; 10 nucleotides line up with TRBD1. This CDR3 is built from 17 residues. Losses at the gene ends were 5 bases for V and 3 bases for J; bases not matched to a gene: 11. Per the germline V gene, CDR1 is SGHTA and CDR2 is FQGTGA. CDR3 sequence: CASSHNGRGQGTDTQYF. The CDR3 coding sequence is TGTGCCAGCAGCCACAACGGGAGGGGACAGGGGACAGATACGCAGTATTTT. The whole variable domain, filled in from reference TRBV7-3 and TRBJ2-3, reads GAGVSQTPSNKVTEKGKYVELRCDPISGHTALYWYRQSLGQGPEFLIYFQGTGAADDSGLPNDRFFAVRPEGSVSTLKIQRTERGDSAVYLCASSHNGRGQGTDTQYFGPGTRLTVL.

This chain links TRBV28 with TRBJ1-2; 7 nucleotides line up with TRBD1. The CDR3 loop spans 16 amino acids. The V gene's germline CDR1 is MDHEN and CDR2 SYDVKM. V was pared by 0 bases and J by 2 bases, with 6 bases of the junction left unmatched. The DNA for the CDR3 is TGTGCCAGCAGTTTATGGGGACAGACGACAAACTATGGCTACACCTTC. Translated, it gives CASSLWGQTTNYGYTF.

This sequence joins TRBV5-1 and TRBJ1-2; the match to TRBD1 covers 7 bases. Trimming took 3 bases from V and 3 from J; bases not matched to a gene: 8. Germline V gene sequence: CDR1 SGHRS, CDR2 YFSETQ. This CDR3 has 15 amino acids. The CDR3 coding sequence is TGCGCCAGCAGCTCATACAGGGGACGCGACTATGGCTACACCTTC. Its translation is CASSSYRGRDYGYTF.

This clone was observed once. J is TRBJ2-3 and V is TRBV5-5; TRBD1 might be the D (5 bases). Germline V gives CDR1 SGHKS, CDR2 YYEKEE (reference sequence). The CDR3 contains 15 residues. Deletions cut 1 base from V and 1 base from J, with 10 bases between. The CDR3 coding sequence is TGTGCCAGCAGCTTGTGGGTAGGGGGCACAGATACGCAGTATTTT. Protein product: CASSLWVGGTDTQYF. Variable domain in full (rest from reference TRBV5-5 and TRBJ2-3): DAGVTQSPTHLIKTRGQQVTLRCSPISGHKSVSWYQQVLGQGPQFIFQYYEKEERGRGNFPDRFSARQFPNYSSELNVNALLLGDSALYLCASSLWVGGTDTQYFGPGTRLTVL.

This chain uses TRBV19 with TRBJ2-6; maybe TRBD1 (7 bases). Trimming removed 8 bases from V and 2 bases from J, with 13 bases in between. This CDR3 comprises 15 residues. In germline, CDR1 is LNHDA, CDR2 SQIVND (reference sequence). The CDR3 is CASWRGQTGANVLTF. The CDR3 coding sequence is TGTGCCAGTTGGAGGGGGCAAACTGGGGCCAACGTCCTGACTTTC.

The V and J genes are TRBV6-2 or TRBV6-3 and TRBJ1-6, with D possibly matching TRBD1 (5 bases). The CDR3 contains 17 residues. CDR1 is MNHEY, CDR2 SVGEGT, per germline. The V end was cut by 2 bases, the J end by 8 bases, with 19 bases between. DNA of the CDR3: TGTGCCAGCAGTTACAACCTACAGGTGGGGATTGATTCACCCCTCCACTTT. This translates into CASSYNLQVGIDSPLHF.

The gene calls are TRBV7-6 and TRBJ1-5; 9 nucleotides line up with TRBD1. J lost 4 bases, V lost 6 bases, and 16 bases had no gene match. Germline CDR1 and CDR2: SGHVS and FNYEAQ. The CDR3 is 18 amino acids. CDR3 sequence reads: CASSYRGPGMIPNQPQHF. CDR3 DNA: TGTGCCAGCAGTTACAGGGGGCCCGGGATGATCCCTAATCAGCCCCAGCATTTT.

This clone has a handful of counts. The chain uses TRBV15 and TRBJ1-5; D is perhaps TRBD1 (6 bases). Germline V lookup: CDR1 LNHNV, CDR2 YYDKDF (reference sequence). The CDR3 contains 16 residues. Trimming pared 0 bases from V and 2 bases from J, leaving 11 bases between. This chain's CDR3 is CATSRDQQGGNQPQHF. DNA for the CDR3: TGTGCCACCAGCAGAGATCAACAGGGTGGCAATCAGCCCCAGCATTTT.

The V gene is TRBV4-2, the J gene TRBJ1-2, with D perhaps TRBD1 (5 bases). The CDR3 has 15 residues. The germline CDR1 and CDR2 sequences are LGHNA and YNFKEQ. Trimming pared 0 bases from V and 4 bases from J, leaving 12 bases between. The CDR3 protein is CASSQEGLGGYGYTF. CDR3 nucleotides: TGTGCCAGCAGCCAAGAAGGGTTGGGGGGCTATGGCTACACCTTC.

This chain uses TRBV28 with TRBJ1-4; 7 bases align to TRBD1. This CDR3 comprises 15 residues. CDR1 is MDHEN, CDR2 SYDVKM, per germline. With 5 bases clipped from V and 2 bases from J, the junction kept 5 bases outside the gene matches. CDR3 sequence: CASSIRGWTNEKLFF. The CDR3 nucleotides read TGTGCCAGCAGTATCAGGGGGTGGACTAATGAAAAACTGTTTTTT.

V usage is TRBV9 and J usage is TRBJ2-2; a possible D gene is TRBD2 (7 bases). Trimming removed 0 bases from V and 3 bases from J, with 15 bases in between. This CDR3 is built from 17 residues. The germline V gene has CDR1 SGDLS and CDR2 YYNGEE. The CDR3 DNA follows: TGTGCCAGCAGCGTAGTTTCGGGGGGCCGGTACACCGGGGAGCTGTTTTTT. Translated, it gives CASSVVSGGRYTGELFF.

The gene calls are TRBV6-5 and TRBJ1-2, with D tentatively TRBD1 (6 bases). CDR1 and CDR2 from the germline V gene are MNHEY and SVGAGI. The CDR3 consists of 14 residues. V was pared by 2 bases and J by 4 bases, with 11 bases between. DNA for the CDR3: TGTGCCAGCAGTTACATGGGGGCTCTCTATGGCTACACCTTC. It yields the protein CASSYMGALYGYTF.

The rearrangement links TRBV7-2 to TRBJ1-4, with 7 bases matching TRBD1. The trim removed 4 bases at V and 0 bases at J, leaving 8 bases unmatched. The germline gives CDR1 SGHTA, CDR2 FQGNSA. This CDR3 is 17 amino acids long. This CDR3 is CASSWYGRGATNEKLFF. The CDR3 DNA sequence: TGTGCCAGCAGCTGGTATGGCAGGGGGGCAACTAATGAAAAACTGTTTTTT.

This clone was detected a few times. The gene calls are TRBV20-1 and TRBJ1-6; TRBD1 might be the D (5 bases). The CDR3 totals 14 residues. With 3 bases removed from V and 10 bases from J, the gap between germline ends came to 16 bases. Germline CDR1 and CDR2: DFQATT and SNEGSKA (reference sequence). CDR3 sequence: CSASAPDTRSPLHF. CDR3 bases: TGCAGTGCTAGTGCCCCGGACACGAGGTCACCCCTCCACTTT.

CDR3 amino acids: CASSQVGSRAGGQYF. CDR3 coding DNA: TGCGCCAGCAGCCAAGTGGGCTCCCGAGCGGGGGGGCAGTATTTT. The genes are TRBV4-3 and TRBJ2-3, with TRBD2 identical over 9 bases. V dropped 1 base and J dropped 11; count of bases not matched to a gene: 10. Germline values: CDR1 LGHNA, CDR2 YSLEER. CDR3 length equals 15 residues.

This clone was seen only once. The rearrangement uses TRBV19 and TRBJ1-5; 10 positions agree with TRBD1. The CDR3 extends over 14 amino acids. Germline assignment: CDR1 LNHDA and CDR2 SQIVND (reference sequence). With V trimmed by 9 bases and J by 4 bases, 6 bases remained unmatched. This chain's CDR3 is CASRDRGENQPQHF. DNA of the CDR3: TGTGCCAGCAGGGACAGGGGCGAAAATCAGCCCCAGCATTTT.

This clone was counted once. This chain links TRBV15 with TRBJ1-2; TRBD1 aligns across 9 bases. Germline trimming cut 3 bases from V and 7 bases from J; bases unmatched to any gene: 0. Germline-derived CDR1 and CDR2 are LNHNV and YYDKDF (reference sequence). The CDR3 runs 12 residues. The CDR3 is CATSRTGGGYTF. The CDR3 bases are TGTGCCACCAGCAGGACAGGGGGTGGCTACACCTTC.

The genes are TRBV7-2 and TRBJ2-7; 7 nucleotides agree with TRBD2. The length of the CDR3 is 16 residues. V dropped 5 bases and J dropped 4; count of bases not matched to a gene: 14. CDR1 is SGHTA, CDR2 FQGNSA, per germline. CDR3: CASSPGRGNPEYEQYF. CDR3 DNA sequence: TGTGCCAGCAGCCCCGGGCGGGGGAACCCAGAGTACGAGCAGTACTTC. Drawing the rest from reference TRBV7-2 and TRBJ2-7, the complete variable domain is GAGVSQSPSNKVTEKGKDVELRCDPISGHTALYWYRQSLGQGLEFLIYFQGNSAPDKSGLPSDRFSAERTGGSVSTLTIQRTQQEDSAVYLCASSPGRGNPEYEQYFGPGTRLTVT.

The CDR3 nucleotides are TGTGCCAGCAGCGCGCAGGGAAATAGCAATCAGCCCCAGCATTTT. This translates into CASSAQGNSNQPQHF. This sequence joins TRBV9 and TRBJ1-5; D might be TRBD1 (5 bases). Germline V CDR1 and CDR2: SGDLS, YYNGEE. CDR3 length equals 15 residues. V was cut by 3 bases and J by 0 bases, with 10 bases left in between.

CDR3 nucleotide sequence: TGCGCCAGCAGCCAGAGTTGGACAGGCAAAAACATTCAGTACTTC. Protein product: CASSQSWTGKNIQYF. The genes are TRBV4-3 and TRBJ2-4, with 7 nucleotides matching TRBD1. Per the germline V gene, CDR1 is LGHNA and CDR2 is YSLEER. Trimming cost V 3 bases and J 3 bases; bases outside gene matches: 5. The CDR3 has 15 residues.